This T cell receptor (beta chain) was retrieved from a study of T cell responses to AZD1222 COVID-19 vaccine. General observations from the study: The donor group comprised mostly white British people and more females; the analysis possibly underestimated clonal diversity.

Here immunoSEQ multiplex PCR was the method, and the copy in TCRdb shows in-frame clones only, minus some. Of 90,000 to 140,000 clones listed, 89% were seen once; the top ten hold 35% to 50%. A remark on this clone: Its specificity is unknown.

The V gene's germline CDR1 is KGHDR and CDR2 SFDVKD. V lost 4 bases to trimming and J lost 9 bases; unmatched junction nucleotides: 5. CDR3 length: 16 residues. This sequence was found in an adult who received the AZD1222 COVID-19 vaccine. The sequenced sample was peripheral blood, obtained 28 days after the second AZD1222 dose. J is TRBJ2-2 and V is TRBV24-1; 15 nucleotides line up with TRBD2. The DNA for the CDR3 is TGTGCCACCAGTGACCCGGGACTAGCGGGGGGCCGGGAGCTGTTTTTT. This codes for CATSDPGLAGGRELFF.